This T cell receptor beta chain emerged from a study of T-cell memory formation after mild COVID-19. The germline V gene has CDR1 MNHEY and CDR2 SMNVEV (reference sequence). V trimming: 5 bases; J trimming: 3 bases; junction bases outside the gene matches: 4. The CDR3 covers 15 residues. General study results and limits: Memory from before infection featured some responding clones, which suggests cross-reactive memory joined. Day 37-peaking second-wave clones had unconfirmed SARS-CoV-2 specificity.

TCRdb processed the 5' RACE reads anew with MiXCR; each CDR3 protein has one entry. The repertoire consists of about 350,000 distinct CDR3 sequences, with roughly 13% occurring once and the leading ten covering roughly 20%. This clonotype has a handful of counts. Its antigen is currently unknown. Sequenced material: PBMCs or a T cell subset sorted from them (not recorded which). The gene calls are TRBV27 and TRBJ2-7; TRBD2 matches 13 bases. This TCR derives from a man aged 18 to 30 who had mild COVID-19 (a few samples of this study predate the infection). Cell type and time point are not known. This chain's CDR3 is CASSTGLAGVYEQYF. The CDR3, as DNA: TGTGCCAGCAGTACTGGACTAGCGGGAGTCTACGAGCAGTACTTC.